The 7 T cell receptor beta chains given below trace back to one sample, sequenced in a study of T-cell reconstitution after alpha-beta-depleted transplantation in children. It was with unique molecular identifiers that the TCRbeta library was prepared. From the PCR reads, TCRdb called clonotypes with MiXCR, one entry per CDR3 protein. Among under 750,000 distinct CDR3 sequences listed, roughly 23% were seen once. The starting material was PBMCs, mostly from graft donor cells, obtained 360 days after TCRalphabeta/CD19-depleted stem cell transplant. Every receptor here comes from a boy under two years old who had a stem cell transplant for acute myeloid leukemia, so the T cells may come from the graft donor.

This clonotype was observed many times. The chain has TRBV28 and TRBJ1-5; the D is unclear. Germline CDR1 reads MDHEN; CDR2 reads SYDVKM. The CDR3 is 17 amino acids. The V end was cut by 2 bases, the J end by 0 bases, with 14 bases between. The CDR3 reads CASSLPRTGYSNQPQHF. The CDR3 DNA is TGTGCCAGCAGTTTACCGCGGACCGGCTATAGCAATCAGCCCCAGCATTTT.

This sequence joins TRBV7-2 and TRBJ2-1, with TRBD2 matching over 8 bases. The CDR3 covers 15 residues. Germline V CDR1 and CDR2: SGHTA, FQGNSA. J lost 9 bases, V lost 4 bases, and 11 bases had no gene match. CDR3 protein: CASSSPVGGGSEQFF. The CDR3, as DNA: TGTGCCAGCAGCTCCCCTGTCGGGGGGGGAAGTGAGCAGTTCTTC.

J is TRBJ2-7 and V is TRBV6-2 or TRBV6-3, with TRBD2 matching over 7 bases. Trimming cost V 0 bases and J 1 base; bases outside gene matches: 3. The CDR3 length is 15 residues. Looked up from germline, CDR1 is MNHEY and CDR2 is SVGEGT. The CDR3 DNA is TGTGCCAGCAGTTACTCGAGCGGGGTGTCCTACGAGCAGTACTTC. This encodes CASSYSSGVSYEQYF.

This clonotype appeared many times. This chain links TRBV29-1 with TRBJ2-3, with a weak D call TRBD1 (5 bases). This CDR3 has 14 residues. Trimming took 2 bases from V and 7 from J, leaving 16 bases between them. CDR1 is SQVTM, CDR2 ANQGSEA, per germline. CDR3 nucleotides: TGCAGCGTTGAATTCCCCCAGGGCGCGTATACGCAGTATTTT. It yields the protein CSVEFPQGAYTQYF.

There are many counts of this clonotype. The chain recombines TRBV21-1 with TRBJ1-1; the table calls TRBD1, which could not be checked here. TRBV21-1 is flagged as a pseudogene. The CDR3 consists of 16 residues. CDR3 nucleotides: TGTGCCAGCAGCAACCGTTGGACAGGGGAAGGTCCTGAAGCTTTCTTT. Its translation is CASSNRWTGEGPEAFF.

At least ten counts were recorded for this clonotype. The V call is TRBV29-1, the J call TRBJ2-3, with D maybe TRBD2 (6 bases). The CDR3 has 12 residues. The germline CDR1 and CDR2 sequences are SQVTM and ANQGSEA. Trimming stripped 4 bases from V and 4 bases from J, with 9 bases between. CDR3 sequence reads: CSVGRGADTQYF. CDR3 nucleotides: TGCAGCGTTGGACGCGGGGCAGATACGCAGTATTTT.

The rearrangement joins TRBV20-1 to TRBJ2-1, with 8 bases fitting TRBD2. The trim removed 0 bases at V and 4 bases at J, leaving 8 bases unmatched. The CDR3 has 16 amino acids. Germline CDR1 is DFQATT and CDR2 is SNEGSKA (reference sequence). The CDR3 sequence is CSARDGGRGGYNEQFF. CDR3 DNA sequence: TGCAGTGCTAGAGATGGAGGACGGGGGGGTTACAATGAGCAGTTCTTC.